These 22 T cell receptor beta chains came from one sample sequenced in a study of identical twins. TCRdb recomputed calls from the 5' RACE reads with MiXCR, one row per CDR3 protein. This sample has about 570,000 distinct CDR3 sequences, with more than 9% found just once. These records were also assigned to another study, of yellow fever vaccine responses in identical twins.

The sample comprised PBMCs. All receptors derive from a woman in her late teens or twenties in good health.

This clonotype was seen many times. The chain is built from TRBV4-3 and TRBJ2-1; possible D gene TRBD2, 5 bases. Germline CDR1 reads LGHNA; CDR2 reads YSLEER. The CDR3 is 16 residues long. Trimming removed 0 bases at V and 4 bases at J, with 13 bases between. The CDR3 DNA reads as TGCGCCAGCAGCCAAGATAGAGGGAACTTATACAATGAGCAGTTCTTC. Residues: CASSQDRGNLYNEQFF.

This clonotype was counted ten times or more. The chain links TRBV5-1 to TRBJ2-7; D possibly corresponds to TRBD1 (6 bases). The CDR3 is 16 residues long. Trimming shortened V by 2 bases and J by 3 bases, and 18 bases separated the two germline ends. Germline values: CDR1 SGHRS, CDR2 YFSETQ. DNA for the CDR3: TGCGCCAGCAGCTTTGGGGGCCGTTCTGTTGTCTACGAGCAGTACTTC. This encodes CASSFGGRSVVYEQYF. Full variable domain (remainder filled in from reference TRBV5-1 and TRBJ2-7): KAGVTQTPRYLIKTRGQQVTLSCSPISGHRSVSWYQQTPGQGLQFLFEYFSETQRNKGNFPGRFSGRQFSNSRSEMNVSTLELGDSALYLCASSFGGRSVVYEQYFGPGTRLTVT.

The chain carries TRBV7-2 and TRBJ2-7; 9 bases map to TRBD1. Germline-derived CDR1 and CDR2 are SGHTA and FQGNSA. V dropped 1 base and J dropped 2; count of bases not matched to a gene: 6. This CDR3 spans 16 amino acids. This chain's CDR3 is CASSLVGTGRTYEQYF. CDR3 DNA: TGTGCCAGCAGCTTAGTTGGGACAGGGAGAACCTACGAGCAGTACTTC.

V is TRBV20-1 and J is TRBJ2-7; D remains ambiguous. The CDR3 spans 12 residues. Germline V gives CDR1 DFQATT, CDR2 SNEGSKA (reference sequence). The ends were cut back, 5 bases at V and 6 bases at J, with 14 bases in the middle. CDR3 nucleotides: TGCAGTGCTCATCAAACCCTCGGCGAGCAGTACTTC. This translates into CSAHQTLGEQYF.

The V and J genes are TRBV4-3 and TRBJ1-1; D ambiguous. Looked up from germline, CDR1 is LGHNA and CDR2 is YSLEER. Trimming cost V 1 base and J 4 bases, with 10 bases left between them. This CDR3 is 14 amino acids long. CDR3 amino acids: CASSQVGLSTEAFF. The CDR3 DNA is TGCGCCAGCAGCCAAGTGGGGTTATCCACTGAAGCTTTCTTT.

J is TRBJ2-1 and V is TRBV20-1, with 8 bases aligning to TRBD2. The length of the CDR3 is 10 residues. Trimming at V came to 6 bases and at J to 11 bases, leaving 3 bases not matched to a gene. Germline V lookup: CDR1 DFQATT, CDR2 SNEGSKA (reference sequence). This CDR3 reads CSAGTSQQFF. In DNA, the CDR3 is TGCAGTGCGGGGACTAGTCAGCAGTTCTTC.

The V and J genes are TRBV7-9 and TRBJ1-2, with D possibly TRBD1 on 5 matching bases. V was shortened by 1 base and J by 4 bases, with 10 bases between the two germline ends. The germline V gene encodes CDR1 SEHNR and CDR2 FQNEAQ (reference sequence). This CDR3 region has 14 residues. In DNA form, the CDR3 reads TGTGCCAGCAGCTTAGATGGGGGATCCTATGGCTACACCTTC. This sequence encodes CASSLDGGSYGYTF.

The chain uses TRBV27 and TRBJ2-1, with 7 positions matching TRBD2. The CDR3 contains 15 residues. Looked up from germline, CDR1 is MNHEY and CDR2 is SMNVEV (reference sequence). J lost 4 bases, V lost 1 base, and 4 bases had no gene match. The CDR3 nucleotides are TGTGCCAGCAGTTTATTACACGGGGGGTACAATGAGCAGTTCTTC. Protein sequence: CASSLLHGGYNEQFF.

The chain recombines TRBV10-3 with TRBJ2-1, with 7 bases fitting TRBD2. V was pared by 4 bases and J by 0 bases, with 15 bases of the junction left unmatched. This CDR3 spans 19 amino acids. Looked up from germline, CDR1 is ENHRY and CDR2 is SYGVKD. This CDR3 reads CAISGSGAQATTSYNEQFF. The CDR3, as DNA: TGTGCCATCAGTGGGAGCGGGGCGCAAGCTACTACCTCCTACAATGAGCAGTTCTTC.

The rearrangement uses TRBV3-1 and TRBJ2-7; D might be TRBD2 (6 bases). This CDR3 has 13 amino acids. Trimming pared 4 bases from V and 6 bases from J, leaving 13 bases between. Per germline, CDR1 LGHDT and CDR2 YNNKEL (reference sequence). CDR3 nucleotide sequence: TGTGCCAGCAGCCCGTCAGGAGGGTCCGAGCAGTACTTC. Encoded protein: CASSPSGGSEQYF.

At least ten counts were recorded for this clonotype. The chain carries TRBV24-1 and TRBJ2-5; 7 bases map to TRBD1. Germline V gene data show CDR1 as KGHDR and CDR2 as SFDVKD. CDR3 size: 15 residues. V lost 3 bases and J lost 4; bases outside the gene matches: 7. Here the CDR3 reads CATSDRAGGGETQYF. Written as DNA, the CDR3 is TGTGCCACCAGTGATCGGGCAGGGGGTGGAGAGACCCAGTACTTC.

Concerning this clonotype: A read error may explain this, as a much larger clone is one base away. The chain couples TRBV29-1 to TRBJ2-2; D is possibly TRBD2 (5 bases). This CDR3 has 13 residues. Germline V gene sequence: CDR1 SQVTM, CDR2 ANQGSEA. The CDR3 spells CSVEDRVTGKLFF. The DNA of the CDR3 is TGCAGCGTTGAAGATCGAGTCACCGGGAAGCTGTTTTTT.

The rearrangement uses TRBV9 and TRBJ2-3; 10 nucleotides line up with TRBD1. J gave up 0 bases and V 4 bases, and 11 bases lay outside the gene matches. Germline values: CDR1 SGDLS, CDR2 YYNGEE. This CDR3 is 18 amino acids long. The CDR3 DNA follows: TGTGCCAGCAGCCACCGGGACAGGGGATTTACTAGCACAGATACGCAGTATTTT. The encoded protein is CASSHRDRGFTSTDTQYF.

This chain uses TRBV29-1 with TRBJ2-7, with TRBD1 identical over 7 bases. Germline V gene sequence: CDR1 SQVTM, CDR2 ANQGSEA. With V trimmed by 4 bases and J by 6 bases, 9 bases remained unmatched. CDR3 size: 13 residues. CDR3 region: CSVAEQGSVEQYF. The CDR3 DNA is TGCAGCGTTGCGGAACAGGGGTCGGTCGAGCAGTACTTC.

This clonotype was observed many times. The V call is TRBV6-1, the J call TRBJ2-3, with 8 bases lining up with TRBD2. The germline V gene has CDR1 MNHNS and CDR2 SASEGT. Trimming took 6 bases from V and 1 from J; bases not matched to a gene: 3. The CDR3 is 14 residues long. The CDR3 spells CASRDSGGTDTQYF. In DNA, the CDR3 is TGTGCCAGCAGGGATAGCGGGGGCACAGATACGCAGTATTTT.

The table lists this clonotype with a few counts. For the CDR3, the DNA is TGTGCCAGCTCACCAAACGCCCGGGAGGCAAGTATGAACACTGAAGCTTTCTTT. It codes for CASSPNAREASMNTEAFF. The chain couples TRBV18 to TRBJ1-1; D remains ambiguous. Germline V gene lookup returns CDR1 KGHSH and CDR2 LQKENI. There are 18 residues in the CDR3. Trimming left V 2 bases short and J 0 bases short, with 19 bases between.

This clonotype was counted a few times. The rearrangement links TRBV7-6 to TRBJ1-4; 11 positions agree with TRBD1. Germline trimming cut 5 bases from V and 5 bases from J; bases unmatched to any gene: 10. CDR1 and CDR2 (germline): SGHVS, FNYEAQ. The CDR3 is 17 residues long. This CDR3 reads CASSRERTGGGNEKLFF. CDR3 nucleotide sequence: TGTGCCAGCAGCCGAGAGAGGACAGGGGGCGGGAATGAAAAACTGTTTTTT.

The V gene is TRBV5-1, the J gene TRBJ2-7; weak D call: TRBD1 (5 bases). CDR1 is SGHRS, CDR2 YFSETQ, per germline. The CDR3 is 14 amino acids. The V end was cut by 0 bases, the J end by 2 bases, with 9 bases between. CDR3 nucleotide sequence: TGCGCCAGCAGCTTGGATCAGGGTACCTACGAGCAGTACTTC. Protein sequence: CASSLDQGTYEQYF.

This clonotype was seen a few times. The J gene is TRBJ2-3, the V gene TRBV20-1, with a weak D call TRBD1 (6 bases). Trimming took 2 bases from V and 4 from J, leaving 25 bases between them. Germline V CDR1 and CDR2: DFQATT, SNEGSKA (reference sequence). The CDR3 spans 18 residues. CDR3 coding DNA: TGCAGTGCTAGACGGGGTGACAGGCTAGTGACCACGGCAGATACGCAGTATTTT. The encoded protein is CSARRGDRLVTTADTQYF.

This clonotype was observed a handful of times. The CDR3, as DNA: TGCAGTGCTACCCCACTAGCGGGGGGACTAGCCAAAAACATTCAGTACTTC. Its translation is CSATPLAGGLAKNIQYF. This chain links TRBV20-1 with TRBJ2-4, with 12 bases lining up with TRBD2. The CDR3 sequence is 17 residues long. V shed 4 bases and J 0 bases; nucleotides not matched to a gene: 7. Germline V gene sequence: CDR1 DFQATT, CDR2 SNEGSKA (reference sequence).

This clonotype was found a few times. V usage is TRBV20-1 and J usage is TRBJ1-6; TRBD1 agrees at 8 bases. CDR1 and CDR2 (germline): DFQATT, SNEGSKA (reference sequence). This CDR3 comprises 15 residues. The junction had 7 bases not matched to a gene; V was cut back by 3 bases and J by 6 bases. In nucleotides, the CDR3 is TGCAGTGCTAGTTGGGACAGGCGACTTAATTCACCCCTCCACTTT. Translating gives CSASWDRRLNSPLHF.

This clonotype was counted at least ten times. The chain carries TRBV20-1 and TRBJ2-7; D is possibly TRBD2 (6 bases). The CDR3 consists of 13 residues. V was shortened by 5 bases and J by 7 bases, with 18 bases between the two germline ends. Germline CDR1 and CDR2: DFQATT and SNEGSKA (reference sequence). The CDR3 DNA reads as TGCAGTGCTTCTCGGGACTGGGTGGGAGAGCAGTACTTC. It translates to CSASRDWVGEQYF.